This T cell receptor (beta chain) stems from a study of blood T cell repertoires in COVID-19. As for the study in general: Sites across the United States, Italy and Spain contributed samples from acute and convalescent COVID-19. Sample material is recorded as cDNA or gDNA derived from T cells, B-cell-depleted T cells, or PBMCs.

The V and J ends lost 5 bases and 4 bases, in that order; junction bases with no gene match: 7. Germline assignment: CDR1 KGHSH and CDR2 LQKENI. The CDR3 is made up of 16 amino acids. As originally analysed: The assay estimated nucleated cells by amplifying reference gene primers. The table came from immunoSEQ multiplex PCR; TCRdb's copy has only in-frame clones and leaves some out. The DNA was the basis for D and trimming; V, J and clone size are from that table. Counted here are under 35,000 clones, 88% occurring once; the ten biggest clones make up 5% to 6.5%. The clonotype comes from a human donor in a cohort sampled during active COVID-19. V usage is TRBV18 and J usage is TRBJ2-2, with 10 bases that match TRBD1. The sequenced material came from peripheral blood. In DNA, the CDR3 is TGTGCCAGCTCAGAGGACAGGGGGTTCGGCACCGGGGAGCTGTTTTTT. This codes for CASSEDRGFGTGELFF.